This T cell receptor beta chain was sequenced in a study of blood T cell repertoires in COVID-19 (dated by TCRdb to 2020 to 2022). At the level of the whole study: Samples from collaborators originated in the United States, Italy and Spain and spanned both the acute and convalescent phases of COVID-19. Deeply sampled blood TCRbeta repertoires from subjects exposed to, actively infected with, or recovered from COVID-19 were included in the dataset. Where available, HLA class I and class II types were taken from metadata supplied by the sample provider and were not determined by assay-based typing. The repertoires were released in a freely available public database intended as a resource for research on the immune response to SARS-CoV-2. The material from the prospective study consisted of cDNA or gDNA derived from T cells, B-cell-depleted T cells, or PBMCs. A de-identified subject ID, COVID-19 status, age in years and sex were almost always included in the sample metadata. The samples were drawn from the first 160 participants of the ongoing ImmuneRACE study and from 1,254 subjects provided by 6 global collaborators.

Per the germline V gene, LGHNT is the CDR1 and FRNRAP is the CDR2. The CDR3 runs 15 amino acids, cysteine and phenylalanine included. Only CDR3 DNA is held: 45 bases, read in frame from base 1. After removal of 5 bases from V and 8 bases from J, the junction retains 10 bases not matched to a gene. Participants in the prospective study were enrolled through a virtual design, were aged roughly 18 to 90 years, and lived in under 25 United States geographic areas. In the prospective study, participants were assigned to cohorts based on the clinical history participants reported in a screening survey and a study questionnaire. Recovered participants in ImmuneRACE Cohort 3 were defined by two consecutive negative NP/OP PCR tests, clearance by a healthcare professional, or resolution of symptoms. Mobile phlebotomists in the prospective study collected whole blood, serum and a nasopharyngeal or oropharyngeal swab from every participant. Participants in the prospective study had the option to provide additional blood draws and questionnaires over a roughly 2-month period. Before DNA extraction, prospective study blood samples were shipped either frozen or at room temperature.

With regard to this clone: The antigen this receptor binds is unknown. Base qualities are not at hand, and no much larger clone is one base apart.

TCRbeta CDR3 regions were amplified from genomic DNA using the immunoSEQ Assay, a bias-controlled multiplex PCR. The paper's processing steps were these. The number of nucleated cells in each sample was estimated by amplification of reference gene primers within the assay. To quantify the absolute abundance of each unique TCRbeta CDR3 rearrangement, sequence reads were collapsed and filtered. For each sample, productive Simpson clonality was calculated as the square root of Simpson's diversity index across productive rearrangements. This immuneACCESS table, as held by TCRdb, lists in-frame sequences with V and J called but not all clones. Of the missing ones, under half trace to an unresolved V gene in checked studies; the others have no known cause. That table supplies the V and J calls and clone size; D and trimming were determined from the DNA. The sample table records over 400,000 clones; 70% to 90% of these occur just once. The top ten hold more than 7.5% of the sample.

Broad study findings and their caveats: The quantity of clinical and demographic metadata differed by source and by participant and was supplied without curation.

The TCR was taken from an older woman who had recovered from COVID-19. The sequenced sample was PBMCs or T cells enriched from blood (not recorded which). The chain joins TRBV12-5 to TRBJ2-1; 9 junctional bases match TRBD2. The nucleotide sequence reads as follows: TGTGCTAGTGGTGCCTCTGCGGGGGGGCCCGATGAGCAGTTCTTC. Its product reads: CASGASAGGPDEQFF.